This T cell receptor beta chain was captured in a study of blood T cell repertoires in COVID-19. This CDR3 comprises 15 residues. Germline CDR1 and CDR2: SGHNT and YYREEE (reference sequence). Trimming cost V 4 bases and J 2 bases; bases outside gene matches: 6. This clone was detected only a few times. Generated by immunoSEQ multiplex PCR, the TCRdb table keeps only in-frame clones and is missing some. The sample yields approximately 200,000 clones, around 79% seen once. This sequence originates from a woman in her forties with COVID-19, enrolled during active disease. This chain uses TRBV5-4 with TRBJ1-5, with 7 bases fitting TRBD1. Sequencing was carried out using peripheral blood. The CDR3 region has the DNA TGTGCCAGCAGCGTGCAGGGGGTGGGCAATCAGCCCCAGCATTTT. Translation: CASSVQGVGNQPQHF.